This TCR beta chain was captured by sequencing in a study of shared clonotypes between healthy human individuals (dated by TCRdb to about 2020). With regard to the full study: The cohort included a few men and a couple of women between 18 and 49 years of age. Per donor, three plates each were used for CD4 naive and CD4 memory, two for CD8 naive, and one for CD8 memory. To estimate repertoire size and how much clonotype sharing occurs between individuals, the study deeply sequenced the blood TCR repertoires of 4 to 6 healthy adults. To increase sequencing depth and limit assay-specific biases, different laboratories used diverse techniques to prepare libraries and sequence TCR repertoires. Between about 0.94 and 8.9 billion PBMCs per donor were obtained by leukapheresis. Paper-wide results and their limitations: Roughly 5.2% of naive CD4, around 3.5% of naive CD8, about 2.5% of memory CD4, and 0.35% to 0.4% of memory CD8 clonotypes were shared across several donors. Naive subsets generally had larger estimated clonotype richness than memory subsets. Pairwise subsampling indicated that sequencing depth was expected to affect the degree of clonotype sharing among donors. Even with the large sequencing depth, rarefaction of the sorted-subset datasets indicated that sequencing was incomplete. Sampling was restricted to blood, and TCR repertoires in tissues likely differ from the TCR repertoires found in blood. The genetic and exposure-history diversity represented was limited by the small number of donors. Clonotypes shared by all four sorted-subset donors showed higher generation probabilities than non-shared clonotypes.

Using the deep immunoSEQ assay, TCR CDR3 regions were amplified from genomic DNA by multiplex PCR. Genomic DNA extracted from each cell subset was distributed evenly over all wells of several immunoSEQ 96-well plates, and each plate served as one replicate. Each replicate PCR for sorted subsets received roughly 200 ng genomic DNA, equal to around 32,000 T cell genomes. Purified libraries were quantified with a Qubit 3.0 fluorometer, sized on a Bioanalyzer 2100, and re-quantified with the KAPA Library Quantification kit. Each immunoSEQ 96-well plate was sequenced on its own single-read 150-cycle Illumina NextSeq 550 flow cell. The paper's data handling went like this. Because the immunoSEQ output held only junctional sequences and lacked quality scores, the filtering could not match the filtering applied to full-length reads. To assign V/J genes and CDR3, sequences were annotated using PyIR, a Python wrapper for IgBLAST v1.9, with IMGT germline references. Reads with weak V/J assignments (E-value above 1e-6), missing CDR3, stop codons, out-of-frame junctions, or ambiguous translated residues were removed. A V3J clonotype was defined by an identical inferred V gene, J gene, and CDR3 amino acid sequence. The percentage overlap between two repertoires was calculated by dividing the number of shared unique clonotypes by the size of the smaller repertoire. Three approaches were used to assess repertoire richness: RTK rarefaction, the Chao1 estimator, and Recon v2.1 estimates of unobserved clonotypes. Generation probabilities were computed with OLGA for all TCRbeta clonotypes obtained by the gDNA method from a few donors. In TCRdb, the immuneACCESS table is reduced to in-frame sequences with V and J assigned. These tables do not hold every clone; where another copy was compared, an unresolved V gene accounts for under half, and the others remain unexplained. V and J calls and clone size are copied from that table; D and trimming were computed from the DNA. The sample has about 700,000 clones on record, 92% of them singletons. About 24% of the sample comes from the top ten.

CD8 naive samples were obtained by positive selection for CCR7 among CD45RO-negative cells, yielding a CD45RA+CCR7+ population from which TemRA cells were excluded. Donors were healthy HIV-negative adults with no recently reported acute infections or vaccinations. Only Caucasian adults living in Nashville, Tennessee, USA were represented among the donors. After blood collection by leukapheresis, PBMCs were isolated using Ficoll-Histopaque density gradient centrifugation and then cryopreserved in the vapor phase of liquid nitrogen. Purity and quantity of every magnetically sorted T cell population were checked by analytical flow cytometry. From each sorted fraction, genomic DNA was isolated and quantified by UV absorbance on a Nanodrop 2000c. Trimming takes 5 bases off V and 2 bases off J; junction bases not matched to a gene: 12. There are 16 amino acids in the CDR3, from cysteine to phenylalanine inclusive. Only the CDR3 region is kept as DNA, spanning 48 bases read in frame from base 1. CDR1 SEHNR and CDR2 FQNEAQ are derived from the germline V gene (reference sequence).

About this clone: Which antigen it targets is not known. No base quality information exists; no much larger clone differs at one position.

The sequence came from a young man in good health. Sequencing was done on a sample of naive CD8+ T cells sorted from blood. The sample's cell subset or site label, decoded: CD45RA+CCR7+. The chain uses TRBV7-9 and TRBJ2-7, with TRBD2 identical over 7 junction bases. The DNA reads as follows: TGTGCCAGCAGCGATAGGTCCGGGACTACTCCCTACGAGCAGTACTTC. This yields the protein CASSDRSGTTPYEQYF.